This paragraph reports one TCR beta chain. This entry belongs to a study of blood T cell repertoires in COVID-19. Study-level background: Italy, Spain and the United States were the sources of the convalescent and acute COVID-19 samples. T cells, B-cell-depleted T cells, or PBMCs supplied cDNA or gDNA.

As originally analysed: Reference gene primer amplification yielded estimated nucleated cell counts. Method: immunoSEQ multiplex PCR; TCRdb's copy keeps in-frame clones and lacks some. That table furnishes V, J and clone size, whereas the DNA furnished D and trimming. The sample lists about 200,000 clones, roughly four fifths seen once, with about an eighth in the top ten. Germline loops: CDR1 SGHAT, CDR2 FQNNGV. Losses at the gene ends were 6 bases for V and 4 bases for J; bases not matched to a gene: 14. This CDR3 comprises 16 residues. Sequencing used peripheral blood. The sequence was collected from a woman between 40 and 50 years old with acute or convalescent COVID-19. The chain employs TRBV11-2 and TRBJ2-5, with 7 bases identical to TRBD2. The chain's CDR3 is CASSRRRGLGPETQYF. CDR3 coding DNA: TGTGCCAGCAGTCGGAGAAGAGGACTAGGCCCAGAGACCCAGTACTTC.